This TCR beta chain was observed in a study of blood T cell repertoires in COVID-19. CDR1 is SGHRS, CDR2 YFSETQ, per germline. Trimming took 4 bases from V and 6 from J, leaving 10 bases between them. There are 12 residues in the CDR3. Individuals aged about 18 to 89 years were recruited from 24 US areas. The protocol was immunoSEQ multiplex PCR, while the TCRdb copy is restricted to in-frame clones and leaves out a portion. Here the sample spans 100,000 or so clones, around 86% being singletons. The sequenced sample was PBMCs or T cells enriched from blood (not recorded which). This TCR was sampled from a woman in her forties or fifties who had recovered from COVID-19. V usage is TRBV5-1 and J usage is TRBJ1-1; maybe TRBD1 (5 bases). The CDR3 here is CASSRGESEAFF. The CDR3 nucleotides read TGCGCCAGCAGCAGGGGTGAGTCTGAAGCTTTCTTT. Full variable domain (rest looked up from reference TRBV5-1 and TRBJ1-1): KAGVTQTPRYLIKTRGQQVTLSCSPISGHRSVSWYQQTPGQGLQFLFEYFSETQRNKGNFPGRFSGRQFSNSRSEMNVSTLELGDSALYLCASSRGESEAFFGQGTRLTVV.